The sequence of this T cell receptor beta chain was determined in a study of blood T cells in healthy people across ages. This clonotype was counted between two and nine times. A second PCR, run for about 6 to 11 cycles, used a sample-barcoded 5' primer plus a J-beta primer mix. One entry per CDR3 protein results from TCRdb running MiXCR on the 5' RACE reads. The profile shows approximately 800,000 distinct CDR3 sequences, around 25% of them singletons. Germline-derived CDR1 and CDR2 are SEHNR and FQNEAQ (reference sequence). There are 15 residues in the CDR3. V lost 5 bases and J 3 bases, leaving 13 bases between the germline ends. Healthy Caucasian individuals from Russia aged roughly 6 to 100 served as donors. The same data also went into a second study, on T cells of mothers and their children.

The chain combines TRBV7-9 with TRBJ2-2, with a tentative D call TRBD1 (5 bases). The sequence was obtained from a boy aged 5-17 years in good health. Sequencing was carried out using blood. The CDR3 nucleotides are TGTGCCAGCAGCCGCCAGGGTCGATACACCGGGGAGCTGTTTTTT. Amino acids: CASSRQGRYTGELFF.